The text below deals with one T cell receptor (beta chain). This record belongs to a study of T-cell memory formation after mild COVID-19. Study as a whole: Largely donor-specific sequence clusters came from a couple of donors.

The V gene lost 5 bases and the J gene lost 7 bases, with 20 bases spanning the gap. Germline V lookup: CDR1 SGHAT, CDR2 FQNNGV. The length of the CDR3 is 15 residues. TCRdb ran MiXCR on the 5' RACE reads and lists one entry per CDR3 protein. The data show about 470,000 distinct CDR3 sequences, with about 20% seen just once and around 12% held by the top ten. The sequencing input was PBMCs or a T cell subset sorted from them (not recorded which). V usage is TRBV11-2 and J usage is TRBJ2-5; the D call may be TRBD1 or TRBD2 (5 bases each). The TCR comes from an adult woman who had mild COVID-19 (a few samples of this study predate the infection). Cell type and time point are not known. DNA for the CDR3: TGTGCCAGCAGCGGAAGGACGGGGCCCTATAGGACCCAGTACTTC. Translated: CASSGRTGPYRTQYF.